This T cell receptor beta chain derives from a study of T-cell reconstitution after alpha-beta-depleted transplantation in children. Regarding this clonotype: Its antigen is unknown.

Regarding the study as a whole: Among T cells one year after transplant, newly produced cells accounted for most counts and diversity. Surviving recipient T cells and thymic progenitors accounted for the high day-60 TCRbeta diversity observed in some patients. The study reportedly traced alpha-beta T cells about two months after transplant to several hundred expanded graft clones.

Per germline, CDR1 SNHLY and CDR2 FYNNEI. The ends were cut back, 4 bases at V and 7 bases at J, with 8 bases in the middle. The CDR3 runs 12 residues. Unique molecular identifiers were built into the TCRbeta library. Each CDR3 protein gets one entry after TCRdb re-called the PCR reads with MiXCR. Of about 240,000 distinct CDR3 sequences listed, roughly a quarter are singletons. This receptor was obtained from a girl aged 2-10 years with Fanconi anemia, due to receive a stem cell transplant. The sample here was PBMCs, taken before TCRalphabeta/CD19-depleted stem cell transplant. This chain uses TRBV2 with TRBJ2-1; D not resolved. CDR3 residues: CASSAIGNEQFF. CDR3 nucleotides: TGTGCCAGCAGTGCGATAGGTAATGAGCAGTTCTTC.